These T cell receptor beta chains were read from a single sample in a study of shared clonotypes between healthy human individuals. Using immunoSEQ multiplex PCR, the repertoire was profiled, and TCRdb retains in-frame clones only, with some absent. This table has some 2,500,000 clones, 80% to 95% appearing once. Sequencing was done on a sample of naive CD4+ T cells from PBMCs. These receptors were taken from a man aged 18 to 30 in good health. Some clones in this sample may be carry-over from other donors' samples. Each CDR3 is given with its conserved first and last residue. The D gene is left open where the match is weak. The size field is filled for only some rows; it gives once, few, many or a size class.

d_gene	v_gene	abundance	j_gene	CDR3aa	CDR3nt
NA	TRBV12-5	NA	TRBJ2-2	CASGFSWQSRIPNTGELFF	TGTGCTAGTGGTTTCTCGTGGCAGTCCAGAATACCGAACACCGGGGAGCTGTTTTTT
NA	TRBV19	NA	TRBJ2-6	CASSIGRSGANVLTF	TGTGCCAGTAGTATCGGTCGCTCGGGGGCCAACGTCCTGACTTTC
TRBD2	TRBV7-2	NA	TRBJ2-3	CASSLVSGGGRNTQYF	TGTGCCAGCAGCTTAGTGTCGGGGGGAGGGCGGAATACGCAGTATTTT
NA	TRBV7-3	NA	TRBJ1-1	CASSSQGVGTEAFF	TGTGCCAGCAGCTCGCAAGGGGTAGGCACTGAAGCTTTCTTT
NA	TRBV4-1	NA	TRBJ2-5	CASSQTAGPTSQYF	TGCGCCAGCAGCCAGACGGCGGGGCCCACGTCCCAGTACTTC
NA	TRBV7-3	NA	TRBJ2-1	CASSLNANNEQFF	TGTGCCAGCAGCCTAAACGCCAACAATGAGCAGTTCTTC
NA	TRBV6-5	NA	TRBJ2-5	CASSSHPGASQETQYF	TGTGCCAGCAGTTCCCACCCAGGGGCCAGTCAAGAGACCCAGTACTTC
NA	TRBV19	few	TRBJ1-5	CASSILGTGSYQPQHF	TGTGCCAGTAGTATCCTTGGAACAGGGAGTTACCAGCCCCAGCATTTT
NA	TRBV21-1	NA	TRBJ2-3	CASSKVPLVSTDTQYF	TGTGCCAGCAGCAAAGTTCCTTTAGTTAGCACAGATACGCAGTATTTT
NA	TRBV28	NA	TRBJ1-2	CASSFITQALGYTF	TGTGCCAGCAGTTTTATAACACAAGCCCTTGGCTACACCTTC
NA	TRBV18	once	TRBJ2-5	CASSPGIETQYF	TGTGCCAGCTCACCTGGGATTGAGACCCAGTACTTC
NA	TRBV18	NA	TRBJ1-5	CASSPDPGWSNQPQHF	TGTGCCAGCTCACCGGATCCAGGGTGGAGCAATCAGCCCCAGCATTTT
NA	TRBV5-4	NA	TRBJ1-1	CASIQSPLNTEAFF	TGTGCCAGCATTCAATCACCCTTGAACACTGAAGCTTTCTTT
TRBD2	TRBV6-6	NA	TRBJ2-1	CASSYEAGVSYNEQFF	TGTGCCAGCAGTTACGAGGCGGGAGTCTCCTACAATGAGCAGTTCTTC
NA	TRBV6-5	NA	TRBJ2-1	CASSYFGTPGGEQFF	TGTGCCAGCAGTTACTTCGGGACTCCCGGAGGTGAGCAGTTCTTC
TRBD1	TRBV5-1	NA	TRBJ1-3	CASSLVTLGQGGTGNTIYF	TGCGCCAGCAGCTTGGTTACCCTGGGACAGGGTGGAACTGGAAACACCATATATTTT
NA	TRBV5-4	NA	TRBJ2-6	CASSSGGPRAGANVLTF	TGTGCCAGCAGCTCCGGTGGTCCACGTGCTGGGGCCAACGTCCTGACTTTC
NA	TRBV30	NA	TRBJ2-1	CAWNSASAYNEQFF	TGTGCCTGGAACTCAGCGTCCGCCTACAATGAGCAGTTCTTC
NA	TRBV6-1	NA	TRBJ2-5	CASSAIGQQETQYF	TGTGCCAGCAGTGCGATAGGACAGCAAGAGACCCAGTACTTC
TRBD2	TRBV7-9	NA	TRBJ2-7	CASSQLRGGNWSYEQYF	TGTGCCAGCAGCCAACTACGGGGGGGGAACTGGTCCTACGAGCAGTACTTC
TRBD2	TRBV4-3	NA	TRBJ2-3	CASSRETSGTDTQYF	TGCGCCAGCAGCCGAGAGACTAGCGGAACAGATACGCAGTATTTT
NA	TRBV30	NA	TRBJ1-6	CAWGRVRDLNSPLHF	TGTGCCTGGGGGAGAGTCCGGGACCTTAATTCACCCCTCCACTTT
TRBD2	TRBV5-1	NA	TRBJ2-5	CASSLLGTSGSETQYF	TGCGCCAGCAGCTTGTTAGGGACTAGCGGGAGTGAGACCCAGTACTTC
TRBD1	TRBV27	NA	TRBJ1-2	CASSNGQGRYGYTF	TGTGCCAGCAGTAACGGACAGGGTCGGTATGGCTACACCTTC
NA	TRBV7-2	NA	TRBJ2-3	CASSFYRETDTQYF	TGTGCCAGCAGCTTTTACAGGGAAACAGATACGCAGTATTTT
TRBD1	TRBV7-8	NA	TRBJ1-2	CASSLRDRIYYGYTF	TGTGCCAGCAGCTTACGGGACAGGATATACTATGGCTACACCTTC
TRBD1	TRBV18	NA	TRBJ1-1	CASSPVTGALNTEAFF	TGTGCCAGCTCACCCGTGACAGGGGCCCTGAACACTGAAGCTTTCTTT
NA	TRBV28	NA	TRBJ1-2	CASSRPGTNYGYTF	TGTGCCAGCAGTAGACCCGGGACAAACTATGGCTACACCTTC
TRBD2	TRBV18	NA	TRBJ2-7	CASSPPSGRAYEQYF	TGTGCCAGCTCACCACCTAGCGGGAGGGCATACGAGCAGTACTTC
NA	TRBV27	NA	TRBJ1-4	CASSFGGRGNEKLFF	TGTGCCAGCAGTTTCGGAGGTCGGGGGAATGAAAAACTGTTTTTT
TRBD1	TRBV27	once	TRBJ1-1	CASSYRDREGAEAFF	TGTGCCAGCAGTTACCGGGACAGGGAAGGCGCTGAAGCTTTCTTT
NA	TRBV2	few	TRBJ2-2	CASKENTGELFF	TGTGCCAGCAAGGAAAACACCGGGGAGCTGTTTTTT
TRBD1	TRBV9	few	TRBJ1-1	CASSGTGDRGTEAFF	TGTGCCAGCAGCGGAACAGGGGATCGAGGCACTGAAGCTTTCTTT
TRBD1	TRBV2	NA	TRBJ2-7	CASSGKQGGGYEQYF	TGTGCCAGCAGCGGAAAACAGGGGGGAGGCTACGAGCAGTACTTC
NA	TRBV6-5	NA	TRBJ2-4	CASSRGPYNIQYF	TGTGCCAGCAGTCGAGGACCCTATAACATTCAGTACTTC
NA	TRBV11-2	NA	TRBJ2-2	CASSDRDHPNTGELFF	TGTGCCAGCAGCGATAGGGACCACCCGAACACCGGGGAGCTGTTTTTT
TRBD2	TRBV30	NA	TRBJ2-7	CAWSEQIAGPYEQYF	TGTGCCTGGAGTGAGCAAATAGCGGGACCCTACGAGCAGTACTTC
NA	TRBV2	NA	TRBJ2-3	CASSEAVGPDTQYF	TGTGCCAGCAGCGAAGCGGTGGGGCCAGATACGCAGTATTTT
TRBD1	TRBV7-8	NA	TRBJ1-5	CASSQDRGFSNQPQHF	TGTGCCAGCAGCCAAGACAGGGGATTCAGCAATCAGCCCCAGCATTTT